The present TCR beta chain was sequenced within a study of T cell responses to AZD1222 COVID-19 vaccine. Study as a whole: Second doses were pooled across both intervals (about 4 or about 12 weeks). Study observations and caveats: Spike-specific TCR breadth and depth went up after people got two AZD1222 doses. Among AZD1222 vaccinees, only 5 to 7 were seropositive at baseline.

As concerns this clone: No antigen is known for it.

Produced via immunoSEQ multiplex PCR; TCRdb's table is partial and in-frame only. The data show some 69,000 clones, about 85% seen once. Trimming shortened V by 4 bases and J by 0 bases, and 9 bases separated the two germline ends. The CDR3 sequence is 14 residues long. CDR1 and CDR2 (germline): MNHEY, SVGAGI. Sequences were derived from peripheral blood, sampled on day 0 of AZD1222 vaccination. This receptor was identified in an adult in good health. This sequence joins TRBV6-5 and TRBJ1-1; no firm D call. CDR3 protein: CASSSHSLNTEAFF. CDR3 nucleotide sequence: TGTGCCAGCAGTTCCCACAGCTTGAACACTGAAGCTTTCTTT.